The 3 T cell receptor beta chains reported below all come from one sample, sequenced in a study of blood T cell repertoires in COVID-19. Profiling relied on immunoSEQ multiplex PCR, and the TCRdb table lists in-frame clones only, not all of them. Counted here are 200,000 to 250,000 clones, about nine tenths occurring once; the ten biggest clones make up about 4.1%. Sequencing was done on a sample of peripheral blood. The receptors shown here come from a man over 45 with acute or convalescent COVID-19.

The chain carries TRBV5-1 and TRBJ1-5; D unresolved. Germline CDR1 and CDR2: SGHRS and YFSETQ. The V end was cut by 0 bases, the J end by 0 bases, with 10 bases between. This CDR3 region has 16 residues. CDR3 sequence (DNA): TGCGCCAGCAGCTTGGTTGGAGGGTATAGCAATCAGCCCCAGCATTTT. This codes for CASSLVGGYSNQPQHF.

The rearrangement links TRBV29-1 to TRBJ1-2; D might be TRBD1 (6 bases). The V end was cut by 3 bases, the J end by 8 bases, with 16 bases between. CDR3 length: 13 residues. Germline CDR1 is SQVTM and CDR2 is ANQGSEA. In DNA form, the CDR3 reads TGCAGCGTTGAGGTACAGGGCGTGTGGGGCTACACCTTC. It yields the protein CSVEVQGVWGYTF.

V gene TRBV18 combines with J gene TRBJ1-6; TRBD1 aligns across 7 bases. The ends lost 0 bases at V and 12 bases at J; junction bases unmatched: 11. Per germline, CDR1 KGHSH and CDR2 LQKENI. This CDR3 comprises 16 residues. DNA for the CDR3: TGTGCCAGCTCACCACCACAGGGGACCGCCGGTCGACCCCTCCACTTT. This encodes CASSPPQGTAGRPLHF.